This entry lists 24 T cell receptor beta chains sequenced from one sample in a study of blood T cell repertoires in COVID-19. Repertoires were generated with immunoSEQ multiplex PCR, while TCRdb's copy carries only in-frame clones and drops some. The sample holds 80,000 to 100,000 clones, approximately 81% seen once. Sample: peripheral blood. The receptor source for this set is a man in his fifties or sixties with acute or convalescent COVID-19.

The rearrangement links TRBV11-2 to TRBJ2-5; 14 nucleotides line up with TRBD2. This CDR3 comprises 18 residues. CDR1 SGHAT and CDR2 FQNNGV come from the germline V gene. Unmatched junction bases numbered 10, after V lost 5 bases and J lost 2 bases. The CDR3 protein is CASSPRTSGGLYQETQYF. CDR3 sequence (DNA): TGTGCCAGCAGCCCCAGGACTAGCGGGGGGCTGTATCAAGAGACCCAGTACTTC. The full variable domain, completed using reference TRBV11-2 and TRBJ2-5, is EAGVAQSPRYKIIEKRQSVAFWCNPISGHATLYWYQQILGQGPKLLIQFQNNGVVDDSQLPKDRFSAERLKGVDSTLKIQPAKLEDSAVYLCASSPRTSGGLYQETQYFGPGTRLLVL.

The chain uses TRBV5-8 and TRBJ1-5; D is undetermined. Germline lookup yields CDR1 SGHTS and CDR2 YDEGEE. The CDR3 loop spans 15 amino acids. With 7 bases removed from V and 4 bases from J, the gap between germline ends came to 18 bases. This chain's CDR3 is CASPPWGGLNQPQHF. The CDR3 coding sequence is TGTGCCAGCCCTCCCTGGGGAGGCCTAAATCAGCCCCAGCATTTT.

This clone was seen just once. The DNA of the CDR3 is TGTGCCAGCAGCTCAAAGGGCAGGGGGGCCCCTGAAGCTTTCTTT. Its translation is CASSSKGRGAPEAFF. The V and J genes are TRBV11-1 and TRBJ1-1; TRBD1 agrees at 7 bases. J lost 6 bases, V lost 4 bases, and 11 bases had no gene match. The germline V gene encodes CDR1 SGHAT and CDR2 FQDESV (reference sequence). This CDR3 spans 15 amino acids.

This rearrangement joins TRBV4-3 to TRBJ2-1, with TRBD2 matching over 10 bases. Germline CDR1 and CDR2: LGHNA and YSLEER. Trimming took 4 bases from V and 6 from J; bases not matched to a gene: 12. The CDR3 has 17 residues. For the CDR3, the DNA is TGCGCCAGCAGCCTTATTCCTCTAGCGGGAGTTGGCAATGAGCAGTTCTTC. Protein product: CASSLIPLAGVGNEQFF.

V is TRBV5-6 and J is TRBJ1-5; a weak D match, TRBD1 (6 bases). V lost 3 bases to trimming and J lost 2 bases, with 15 bases between them. Germline V CDR1 and CDR2: SGHDT, YYEEEE. The CDR3 consists of 16 residues. The CDR3 reads CASSWGPGVRNQPQHF. The CDR3 coding sequence is TGTGCCAGCAGCTGGGGGCCGGGCGTACGCAATCAGCCCCAGCATTTT.

This chain uses TRBV25-1 with TRBJ1-4; D unresolved. Germline loops: CDR1 MGHDK, CDR2 SYGVNS. Deletions cut 4 bases from V and 5 bases from J, with 11 bases between. The CDR3 spans 14 residues. Written as DNA, the CDR3 is TGTGCCAGCAGTGGTACGGAGGGAAATGAAAAACTGTTTTTT. Protein product: CASSGTEGNEKLFF.

The chain joins TRBV7-2 to TRBJ2-1, with D tentatively TRBD1 (5 bases). Trimming stripped 0 bases from V and 9 bases from J, with 15 bases between. The CDR3 runs 15 residues. Germline lookup yields CDR1 SGHTA and CDR2 FQGNSA. The CDR3 coding sequence is TGTGCCAGCAGCTTAGCCAAGAGTTCTAGGGGTGAGCAGTTCTTC. It is translated as CASSLAKSSRGEQFF.

This clone was picked up a small number of times. The V call is TRBV9, the J call TRBJ1-2, with D tentatively TRBD1 (6 bases). V was shortened by 3 bases and J by 4 bases, with 13 bases between the two germline ends. The germline V gene encodes CDR1 SGDLS and CDR2 YYNGEE. This CDR3 is built from 14 residues. CDR3: CASSADSFGYGYTF. CDR3 bases: TGTGCCAGCAGCGCGGACAGTTTTGGCTATGGCTACACCTTC.

This chain links TRBV27 with TRBJ1-2; perhaps TRBD1 as D (5 bases). V was clipped by 4 bases and J by 1 base, with 10 bases between them. CDR1 and CDR2 (germline): MNHEY, SMNVEV (reference sequence). CDR3 length equals 14 residues. The CDR3 DNA sequence: TGTGCCAGCAGTTACGGGGGAAATAACTATGGCTACACCTTC. It encodes CASSYGGNNYGYTF.

This clone came up once. V usage is TRBV5-1 and J usage is TRBJ1-3; the D is unclear. The CDR3 sequence is 15 residues long. From germline, CDR1 is SGHRS and CDR2 YFSETQ. Trimming shortened V by 0 bases and J by 0 bases, and 7 bases separated the two germline ends. In DNA, the CDR3 is TGCGCCAGCAGCTTGGGTAGTTCCTCTGGAAACACCATATATTTT. Protein sequence: CASSLGSSSGNTIYF. Full variable domain (missing parts from reference TRBV5-1 and TRBJ1-3): KAGVTQTPRYLIKTRGQQVTLSCSPISGHRSVSWYQQTPGQGLQFLFEYFSETQRNKGNFPGRFSGRQFSNSRSEMNVSTLELGDSALYLCASSLGSSSGNTIYFGEGSWLTVV.

This rearrangement joins TRBV10-1 to TRBJ2-3, with TRBD2 as a possible D gene (5 bases). There are 15 residues in the CDR3. V was clipped by 0 bases and J by 4 bases, with 11 bases between them. Germline values: CDR1 WNHNN, CDR2 SYGVQD (reference sequence). DNA for the CDR3: TGCGCCAGCAGTGAGTCTAGCGAGTTGCCAGATACGCAGTATTTT. Its translation is CASSESSELPDTQYF.

The chain is built from TRBV15 and TRBJ2-5, with D perhaps matching TRBD1 (6 bases). The CDR3 is made up of 14 amino acids. Germline V gene data show CDR1 as LNHNV and CDR2 as YYDKDF (reference sequence). V lost 2 bases to trimming and J lost 2 bases, with 9 bases between them. The CDR3 DNA follows: TGTGCCACCAGCAGATGGACAGTTCAAGAGACCCAGTACTTC. Protein product: CATSRWTVQETQYF.

The rearrangement uses TRBV18 and TRBJ2-3, with 7 nucleotides matching TRBD2. The junction had 6 bases not matched to a gene; V was cut back by 4 bases and J by 2 bases. This CDR3 spans 15 amino acids. Germline V CDR1 and CDR2: KGHSH, LQKENI. The CDR3 DNA is TGTGCCAGCTCACTTTCTAGCGGCGCCACAGATACGCAGTATTTT. It specifies CASSLSSGATDTQYF.

The chain employs TRBV4-3 and TRBJ1-4; D may be TRBD1 (5 bases). Trimming shortened V by 0 bases and J by 8 bases, and 25 bases separated the two germline ends. Germline CDR1 and CDR2: LGHNA and YSLEER. CDR3 length: 19 amino acids. The CDR3 sequence: CASSQEWNKLGTGGEKLFF. CDR3 DNA sequence: TGCGCCAGCAGCCAAGAATGGAACAAGCTGGGGACTGGCGGAGAAAAACTGTTTTTT.

The genes are TRBV30 and TRBJ1-6; a possible D gene is TRBD1 (5 bases). The germline V gene encodes CDR1 GTSNPN and CDR2 SVGIG (reference sequence). The CDR3 totals 14 residues. Trimming shortened V by 2 bases and J by 2 bases, and 7 bases separated the two germline ends. The CDR3 bases are TGTGCCTGGAGTCCGGGGGCCTATAATTCACCCCTCCACTTT. Protein: CAWSPGAYNSPLHF.

This chain connects TRBV10-1 to TRBJ2-1; D is ambiguous. V lost 5 bases to trimming and J lost 0 bases, with 11 bases between them. This CDR3 spans 15 amino acids. The germline CDR1 and CDR2 sequences are WNHNN and SYGVQD (reference sequence). CDR3 nucleotide sequence: TGCGCCAGCAGTTTTATACGGAGCTCCTACAATGAGCAGTTCTTC. Translated: CASSFIRSSYNEQFF.

The chain joins TRBV29-1 to TRBJ1-1, with no clear D. Trimming took 2 bases from V and 0 from J, leaving 10 bases between them. CDR3 length: 14 amino acids. The germline CDR1 and CDR2 sequences are SQVTM and ANQGSEA. The CDR3 region is CSVEFGRLNTEAFF. CDR3 sequence (DNA): TGCAGCGTTGAATTCGGGAGGCTGAACACTGAAGCTTTCTTT.

V and J are TRBV21-1 and TRBJ2-1; the table's D call TRBD2 went unverified against the DNA. TRBV21-1 is a known pseudogene. CDR3 length: 16 amino acids. The CDR3: CASSKVGGVAYNEQFF. The CDR3 DNA follows: TGTGCCAGCAGCAAAGTCGGGGGGGTTGCCTACAATGAGCAGTTCTTC.

The rearrangement uses TRBV19 and TRBJ2-7; D is undetermined. The CDR3 is 13 amino acids. Trimming left V 1 base short and J 4 bases short, with 8 bases between. CDR1 LNHDA and CDR2 SQIVND come from the germline V gene (reference sequence). CDR3 region: CASSIVQNYEQYF. DNA for the CDR3: TGTGCCAGTAGTATAGTCCAAAATTACGAGCAGTACTTC.

This clone was recorded once. The rearrangement links TRBV3-1 (or the pseudogene TRBV3-2) to TRBJ1-6; D is perhaps TRBD1 (6 bases). The CDR3 runs 15 residues. Trimming removed 0 bases at V and 9 bases at J, with 12 bases between. Germline V gives CDR1 LGHDT, CDR2 YNNKEL (reference sequence). CDR3 nucleotides: TGTGCCAGCAGCCAAGACAGGGGTCAAGGTTCACCCCTCCACTTT. This gives the protein CASSQDRGQGSPLHF.

The J gene is TRBJ2-1, the V gene TRBV19, with unresolved D. Germline CDR1 and CDR2: LNHDA and SQIVND (reference sequence). V lost 4 bases and J lost 0, with 13 bases in between. The CDR3 totals 16 residues. For the CDR3, the DNA is TGTGCCAGTAGTACAGAACAGTTGAGCTCCTACAATGAGCAGTTCTTC. It codes for CASSTEQLSSYNEQFF.

The chain combines TRBV19 with TRBJ2-7; D remains ambiguous. There are 15 residues in the CDR3. Germline CDR1 is LNHDA and CDR2 is SQIVND (reference sequence). The V and J ends lost 3 bases and 2 bases respectively, with 14 bases between them. In DNA form, the CDR3 reads TGTGCCAGTAGTATTGACAAACGGCCCACCTACGAGCAGTACTTC. Its protein product is CASSIDKRPTYEQYF.

The J gene is TRBJ2-2, the V gene TRBV29-1, with a weak D call TRBD2 (7 bases). This CDR3 is 15 amino acids long. CDR1 is SQVTM and CDR2 is ANQGSEA in the germline V gene. Between the trimmed V and J ends, which lost 7 bases and 7 bases, there was a span of 22 bases. The CDR3 sequence: CSAGPQGGGGGELFF. The CDR3 nucleotides read TGCAGCGCTGGGCCCCAGGGAGGGGGAGGCGGGGAGCTGTTTTTT.

The J gene is TRBJ2-2, the V gene TRBV5-1; weak D call: TRBD1 (6 bases). Germline V gives CDR1 SGHRS, CDR2 YFSETQ. The CDR3 is made up of 15 amino acids. Between the trimmed V and J ends, which lost 0 bases and 3 bases, there was a span of 9 bases. CDR3 bases: TGCGCCAGCAGCTTGGACAGGGCGGACACCGGGGAGCTGTTTTTT. Protein: CASSLDRADTGELFF.